The clone carrying this T cell receptor (beta chain) was seen just once. Its antigen is still unknown. Other DNA sequences in the same sample also yield this CDR3. These data are taken from a study of PD-L1 blockade in urothelial cancer. Study at large: Dosed intravenously at 1,200 mg every 3 weeks, atezolizumab was initiated by patients in the mid-2010s. Patients with male sex and bladder-origin urothelial cancer accounted for twenty-five of 29 enrolled. At 6 weeks and at 3 weeks (second dose) after treatment start, blood was analyzed.

Study-level points and caveats: Tumor-associated TCR clones expanded more in blood at 3 weeks in patients with durable benefit.

This CDR3 has 11 residues. CDR1 and CDR2 (germline): GTSNPN, SVGIG (reference sequence). Deletions cut 0 bases from V and 5 bases from J, with 5 bases between. Produced via immunoSEQ multiplex PCR; TCRdb's table is partial and in-frame only. The sample contains fewer than 35,000 clones, 75% to 90% of which appear only once. The rearrangement links TRBV30 to TRBJ2-7; D possibly corresponds to TRBD1 (5 bases). The receptor comes from a man aged 45-60 years with urothelial cancer. Sample: PBMCs, taken around atezolizumab (anti-PD-L1) treatment. This CDR3 is CAWSVRDEQYF. DNA of the CDR3: TGTGCCTGGAGTGTCAGGGACGAGCAGTACTTC.